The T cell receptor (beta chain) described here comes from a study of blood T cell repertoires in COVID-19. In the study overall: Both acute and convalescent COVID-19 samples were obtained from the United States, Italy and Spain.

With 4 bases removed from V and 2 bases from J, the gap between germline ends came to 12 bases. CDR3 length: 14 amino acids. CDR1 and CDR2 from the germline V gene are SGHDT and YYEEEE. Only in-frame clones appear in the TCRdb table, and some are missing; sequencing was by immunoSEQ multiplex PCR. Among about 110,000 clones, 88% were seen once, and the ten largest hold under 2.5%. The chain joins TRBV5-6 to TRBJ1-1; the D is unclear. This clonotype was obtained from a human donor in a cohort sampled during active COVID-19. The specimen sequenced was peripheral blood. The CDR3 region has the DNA TGTGCCAGCAGCGGAGACCAAGAAAACACTGAAGCTTTCTTT. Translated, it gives CASSGDQENTEAFF.